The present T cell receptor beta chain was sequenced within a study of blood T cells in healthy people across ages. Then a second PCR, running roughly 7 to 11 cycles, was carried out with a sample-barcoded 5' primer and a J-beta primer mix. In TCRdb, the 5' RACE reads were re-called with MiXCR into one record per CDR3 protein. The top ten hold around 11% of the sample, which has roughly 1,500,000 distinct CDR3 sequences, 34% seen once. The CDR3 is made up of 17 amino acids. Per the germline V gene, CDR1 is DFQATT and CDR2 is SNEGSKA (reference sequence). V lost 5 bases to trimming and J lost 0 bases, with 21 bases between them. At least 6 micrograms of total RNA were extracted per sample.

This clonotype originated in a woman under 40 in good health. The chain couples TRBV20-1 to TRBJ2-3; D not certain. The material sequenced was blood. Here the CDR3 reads CSALPTNWRYSTDTQYF. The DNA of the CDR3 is TGCAGTGCTTTACCGACCAACTGGCGGTATAGCACAGATACGCAGTATTTT.